Included here is one T cell receptor beta chain sequence, with context. This specimen comes from a study of blood T cell repertoires in COVID-19. Sequencing was performed with immunoSEQ multiplex PCR; in TCRdb, only in-frame clones are kept and a portion is missing. The sample has about 200,000 clones, around 84% seen once; the top ten hold 4% to 5%. Germline assignment: CDR1 SGHTA and CDR2 FQGTGA. V lost 5 bases and J 2 bases, leaving 11 bases between the germline ends. The length of the CDR3 is 14 residues. Sequenced: peripheral blood. The TCR was taken from a woman aged 80 or over with acute or convalescent COVID-19. The chain combines TRBV7-3 with TRBJ2-3, with a tentative D call TRBD1 (6 bases). CDR3 DNA sequence: TGTGCCAGCAGCCGCAGGGGTACCACAGATACGCAGTATTTT. Its translation is CASSRRGTTDTQYF.